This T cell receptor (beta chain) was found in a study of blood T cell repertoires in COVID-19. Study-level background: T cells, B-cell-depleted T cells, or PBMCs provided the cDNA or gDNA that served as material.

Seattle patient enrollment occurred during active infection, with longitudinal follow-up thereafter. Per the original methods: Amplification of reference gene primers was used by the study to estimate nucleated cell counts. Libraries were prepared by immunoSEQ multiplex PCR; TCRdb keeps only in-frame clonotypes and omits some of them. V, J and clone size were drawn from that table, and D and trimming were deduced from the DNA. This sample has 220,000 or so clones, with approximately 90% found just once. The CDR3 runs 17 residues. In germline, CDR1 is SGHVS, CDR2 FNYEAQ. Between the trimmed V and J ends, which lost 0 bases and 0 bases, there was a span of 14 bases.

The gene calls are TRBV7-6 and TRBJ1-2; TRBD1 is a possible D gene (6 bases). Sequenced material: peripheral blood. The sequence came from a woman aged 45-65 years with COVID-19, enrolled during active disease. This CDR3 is CASSLAGRGAANYGYTF. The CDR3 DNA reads TGTGCCAGCAGCTTAGCAGGTCGGGGGGCAGCTAACTATGGCTACACCTTC.